This TCR beta chain derives from a study of blood T cell repertoires in COVID-19 (dated by TCRdb to 2018 to 2020). In terms of the full investigation: Samples from collaborators originated in the United States, Italy and Spain and spanned both the acute and convalescent phases of COVID-19. The material from the prospective study consisted of cDNA or gDNA derived from T cells, B-cell-depleted T cells, or PBMCs. Deeply sampled blood TCRbeta repertoires from subjects exposed to, actively infected with, or recovered from COVID-19 were included in the dataset. The repertoires were made available in a free public database intended to serve as a resource for research on the immune response to SARS-CoV-2. Samples came from the ongoing ImmuneRACE study (first 160 participants) plus 1,254 subjects from 6 global collaborators. The sample metadata nearly always contained a de-identified subject ID, COVID-19 status, age in years and sex. Where available, HLA class I and class II types were obtained from metadata supplied by the sample provider rather than from assay-based typing.

The immunoSEQ Assay, a bias-controlled multiplex PCR, was used to amplify TCRbeta CDR3 regions from genomic DNA. The published analysis was carried out like this. Nucleated cell counts per sample were estimated from amplification of reference gene primers within the assay. To quantify the absolute abundance of each unique TCRbeta CDR3 rearrangement, sequence reads were collapsed and filtered. Productive Simpson clonality was computed per sample as the square root of Simpson's diversity index over productive rearrangements. TCRdb obtained this table from immuneACCESS and retained in-frame rearrangements with V and J assigned. These tables miss some clones; where compared with another copy, unresolved V genes account for less than half of the shortfall, and the remainder is unexplained. Clone size and V and J calls were adopted from that table, with D and trimming inferred from the DNA. Across this sample there are 200,000 to 300,000 clones, with approximately 80% seen only once. In total, the top ten clones hold about 1.9% of the sample.

The germline V gene encodes CDR1 LNHDA and CDR2 SQIVND (reference sequence). The trim is 3 bases for V and 1 base for J, with a gap of 12 bases between the germline ends. The CDR3 spans 15 residues, from the cysteine through the phenylalanine. Only CDR3 DNA is held: 45 bases, read in frame from base 1. Results the study describes overall, beyond this receptor: How much clinical and demographic metadata was included differed by source and by participant, and the metadata was provided uncurated.

The collaborating institutions used their own protocols to collect whole blood in K2EDTA tubes. Collaborator samples were shipped for TCRbeta analysis as frozen whole blood, isolated PBMCs, or DNA extracted from either sample type. As concerns this clone: Which antigen it targets is not known. No much larger clone exists at a distance of one base, and base qualities are not known.

Material for sequencing was peripheral blood. The source of this sequence is a woman older than 75 with acute or convalescent COVID-19. This chain is built from TRBV19 and TRBJ1-1; TRBD1 could be the D gene, as 6 bases match. The DNA is as follows: TGTGCCAGTAGTATGAGGGGACATCGGAACACTGAAGCTTTCTTT. It is translated as CASSMRGHRNTEAFF. The full variable domain, with segments outside the CDR3 supplied by the reference TRBV19 and TRBJ1-1 proteins, appears as DGGITQSPKYLFRKEGQNVTLSCEQNLNHDAMYWYRQDPGQGLRLIYYSQIVNDFQKGDIAEGYSVSREKKESFPLTVTSAQKNPTAFYLCASSMRGHRNTEAFFGQGTRLTVV.